This TCR beta chain was sequenced for a study of T cells in Graves' hyperthyroidism and ophthalmopathy. The investigators amplified TCR beta CDR3 regions from RNA transcripts. Primed by the HTBI set, a first-round RT-PCR was run on the TCR CDR3. Each CDR3 protein gets one entry after TCRdb re-called the multiplex PCR reads with MiXCR. The sample records about 620,000 distinct CDR3 sequences, about 16% being singletons. This clonotype was recorded many times. This CDR3 spans 14 amino acids. V lost 5 bases, J lost 4 bases, and 5 bases stayed unmatched. Germline V gene sequence: CDR1 SNHLY, CDR2 FYNNEI. The sequenced sample consisted of blood. The clonotype comes from a woman in her 30s with Graves' hyperthyroidism. The chain links TRBV2 to TRBJ1-5; 7 nucleotides match TRBD1. In nucleotides, the CDR3 is TGTGCCAGCAGTATAAACAGGGGTAATCAGCCCCAGCATTTT. Translated, it gives CASSINRGNQPQHF.